This T cell receptor beta chain appears in the sequencing data of a study of blood T cell repertoires in COVID-19. Germline CDR1 LGHNA, CDR2 YNFKEQ. The CDR3 is 17 amino acids. The V segment lost 1 base and the J segment 2 bases; nucleotides outside the gene matches: 9. The method was immunoSEQ multiplex PCR; TCRdb's version includes in-frame clones alone and lacks a portion of them. The sample has approximately 110,000 clones, under 90% seen once; the top ten hold over 35%. The sample consisted of peripheral blood. The clonotype originates from an elderly man with acute or convalescent COVID-19. V and J are TRBV4-2 and TRBJ2-7, with 9 bases identical to TRBD2. CDR3 nucleotide sequence: TGTGCCAGCAGCCAAGGCGCCCTAGCGGGAACAACCTACGAGCAGTACTTC. Residues: CASSQGALAGTTYEQYF.